A single sample gave rise to the 3 T cell receptor beta chains below, sequenced in a study of Ad26.COV2.S vaccination and SARS-CoV-2 variants. Clones were read by immunoSEQ multiplex PCR, and TCRdb kept only the in-frame ones, dropping some. In the table there are more than 300,000 clones, 75% to 90% of which are singletons. This sample's treatment: 15 to 20 received Ad26.COV2.S at low or high dose, single or two shots; about five received placebo; per-sample allocation not given. Following the first vaccine or placebo injection, samples were taken on day 63. The sequenced sample was peripheral blood, obtained in a trial of Ad26.COV2.S vaccine versus placebo. Every receptor here comes from a person between 18 and 59 years old who received the Ad26.COV2.S COVID-19 vaccine or a placebo.

This chain joins TRBV4-3 and TRBJ1-2; no firm D call. Germline CDR1 reads LGHNA; CDR2 reads YSLEER. Trimming took 4 bases from V and 1 from J, leaving 13 bases between them. The CDR3 is 15 residues long. This CDR3 reads CASSPLPWGNYGYTF. Here the CDR3 DNA reads TGCGCCAGCAGCCCACTCCCGTGGGGTAACTATGGCTACACCTTC.

The genes are TRBV6-1 and TRBJ2-3; 9 bases are shared with TRBD1. There are 15 residues in the CDR3. The V segment lost 3 bases and the J segment 3 bases; nucleotides outside the gene matches: 4. Germline V lookup: CDR1 MNHNS, CDR2 SASEGT. Written as DNA, the CDR3 is TGTGCCAGCAGTGATCCAGGGACAGGGACAGATACGCAGTATTTT. It is translated as CASSDPGTGTDTQYF.

The chain uses TRBV27 and TRBJ1-6; 12 bases match TRBD1. CDR1 is MNHEY, CDR2 SMNVEV, per germline (reference sequence). J gave up 9 bases and V 5 bases, and 2 bases lay outside the gene matches. The length of the CDR3 is 14 residues. This chain's CDR3 is CASSPGQGASPLHF. CDR3 sequence (DNA): TGTGCCAGCAGTCCGGGACAGGGGGCTTCACCCCTCCACTTT.